This TCR beta chain is drawn from a study of molecular identifiers for immune sequencing clone quantification. The wider study: Four of five splits of RNA from around 18,000 or 91,000 naive CD8 cells were sequenced in replicates. Study findings and constraints: Detectable among roughly 1 million naive cells, according to reports, was Jurkat TCR RNA spiked in from one cell.

Trimming took off 2 bases at V and 3 bases at J, with 14 bases between the two ends. CDR3 size: 15 residues. Per germline, CDR1 ENHRY and CDR2 SYGVKD. Previously described methods with listed TCR primers produced the bulk TCR libraries. TCRdb fed the PCR reads into MiXCR, producing one record per CDR3 protein. The table lists about 640,000 distinct CDR3 sequences, about 20% of them singletons. Sorting selected naive CD8 T cells with a CD8+CD4-CCR7+CD45RA+ phenotype. This clonotype occurred many times. What it recognizes is unknown. The sequenced material came from naive CD8+ T cells from blood, with Jurkat cell RNA spiked in. This sample's subset: FACS-sorted CD8+CD4-CCR7+CD45RA+ naive T cells. The chain employs TRBV10-3 and TRBJ2-7; D uncertain. The receptor's source is a human donor in good health. Some libraries in this study had Jurkat cell RNA spiked in. The CDR3: CAISEPIGPHYEQYF. For the CDR3, the DNA is TGTGCCATCAGTGAGCCGATCGGACCCCACTACGAGCAGTACTTC.